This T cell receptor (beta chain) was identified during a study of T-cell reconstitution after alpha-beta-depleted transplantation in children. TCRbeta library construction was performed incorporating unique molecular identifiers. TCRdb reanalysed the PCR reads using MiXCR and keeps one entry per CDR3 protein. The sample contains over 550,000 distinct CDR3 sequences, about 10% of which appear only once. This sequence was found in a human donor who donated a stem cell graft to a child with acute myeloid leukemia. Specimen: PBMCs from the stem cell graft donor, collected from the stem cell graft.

Written as DNA, the CDR3 is TGCAGTGCTAGAGGACTAGCGGGTGACTTGTCCTACGAGCAGTACTTC. Translating gives CSARGLAGDLSYEQYF. The J gene is TRBJ2-7, the V gene TRBV20-1; 10 bases are a match to TRBD2. V was clipped by 1 base and J by 1 base; unmatched bases: 7. This CDR3 region has 16 residues. Germline V CDR1 and CDR2: DFQATT, SNEGSKA (reference sequence).